The entry below gives a single T cell receptor beta chain sequence along with its context. These data belong to a study of blood T cell repertoires in COVID-19. Across the whole study: Sources were T cells, B-cell-depleted T cells, or PBMCs; the material itself was cDNA or gDNA.

Clones were sequenced by immunoSEQ multiplex PCR, and TCRdb holds only the in-frame ones, with some missing. The table lists around 61,000 clones, about three quarters of them singletons. CDR1 and CDR2 from the germline V gene are MDHEN and SYDVKM. Trimming removed 3 bases at V and 3 bases at J, with 13 bases between. The CDR3 covers 15 residues. The receptor comes from an older man with acute or convalescent COVID-19. The chain is built from TRBV28 and TRBJ2-3, with D perhaps matching TRBD2 (6 bases). The sequenced material came from peripheral blood. In nucleotides, the CDR3 is TGTGCCAGCAGTTTGGCGGGAAGAAGAACAGATACGCAGTATTTT. Translated: CASSLAGRRTDTQYF.